The T cell receptor beta chain described here comes from a study of Graves' ophthalmopathy and Graves' hyperthyroidism. Study-level points and caveats: Most expanded clonotypes from thyroid (those above 0.001 frequency) were also found in blood. For separating ophthalmopathy from stable hyperthyroidism, a 13-signature model gave under 90% sensitivity and 81.08% specificity.

This clonotype was picked up many times. Antigen: not known. From RNA, the CDR3 regions of TCR beta chains were amplified and sequenced. Second-round multiplex PCR followed a first-round RT-PCR using HTBI primers. TCRdb reprocessed the multiplex PCR reads with MiXCR, giving one entry per CDR3 protein. This sample carries around 400,000 distinct CDR3 sequences, roughly 20% of them seen once, and the ten largest clones take around 3%. The CDR3 covers 13 residues. Trimming cost V 5 bases and J 8 bases, with 15 bases left between them. The hyperthyroidism patients, aged 18 to 65, had been newly diagnosed, with under 2 months' duration. Clinical symptoms, serum thyroxine, TRAb, thyroid ultrasound and orbital computed tomography determined diagnosis.

Input material: peripheral blood. This TCR came from a woman aged 18-29 years with stable Graves' hyperthyroidism. This chain connects TRBV12-3 or TRBV12-4 to TRBJ1-2; D gene ambiguous. The CDR3 sequence is CASSARERQGYTF. In DNA form, the CDR3 reads TGTGCCAGCAGTGCCCGGGAGCGCCAGGGCTACACCTTC.